The subject of this entry is one T cell receptor beta chain. Its antigen is undetermined. Per the germline V gene, CDR1 is SEHNR and CDR2 is FQNEAQ (reference sequence). V lost 6 bases and J lost 9, with 14 bases in between. This CDR3 region has 12 residues. The record originates from a study of early T cells in non-severe SARS-CoV-2 infection. Study-wide findings and caveats: Lookups in VDJdb leaned toward anti-spike CD8 responses and missed private and CD4 specificities.

TCRdb re-called the 5' RACE reads through MiXCR, storing one row per CDR3 protein. The sample records more than 85,000 distinct CDR3 sequences, 10% to 15% being singletons. This receptor was taken from an adult who was a healthcare worker with PCR-confirmed SARS-CoV-2 infection or an uninfected control (not recorded which). Sequencing used whole blood. The rearrangement links TRBV7-9 to TRBJ1-1; D is uncertain. The CDR3 here is CASRSKDGKAFF. The CDR3 nucleotides are TGTGCCAGCAGGTCCAAGGACGGGAAAGCTTTCTTT.